These T cell receptor beta chains were read from a single sample in a study of blood T cell repertoires in COVID-19. Produced via immunoSEQ multiplex PCR; TCRdb's table is partial and in-frame only. The sample comprises 150,000 or so clones, roughly nine tenths of which are singletons, and roughly 4.1% rests with the top ten. Sequencing was performed on peripheral blood. These TCRs come from a woman aged 70 to 79 with acute or convalescent COVID-19. CDR3s include the opening cysteine and the closing phenylalanine or tryptophan. Fields, in order: V gene, J gene, clone size, D gene, CDR3 DNA, CDR3 protein. D genes are given only for firm matches. Size values are once, few and many counts, or a class for expanded clones, and some rows have none.

v_gene: TRBV7-9
j_gene: TRBJ2-7
abundance: NA
d_gene: TRBD1
CDR3nt: TGTGCCAGCAGCTTAGCGGGACAGATACATTACGAGCAGTACTTC
CDR3aa: CASSLAGQIHYEQYF

v_gene: TRBV5-6
j_gene: TRBJ2-5
abundance: once
d_gene: TRBD1
CDR3nt: TGTGCCAGCAGCTCGAGAGGGACAGGGGGGATGCTGGAGACCCAGTACTTC
CDR3aa: CASSSRGTGGMLETQYF

v_gene: TRBV21-1
j_gene: TRBJ2-3
abundance: NA
d_gene: NA
CDR3nt: TGTGCCAGCAGCGTGGCAGGGGTTTGGTCAGATACGCAGTATTTT
CDR3aa: CASSVAGVWSDTQYF

v_gene: TRBV5-1
j_gene: TRBJ2-5
abundance: NA
d_gene: NA
CDR3nt: TGCGCCAGCAGGGGCCGGGAGACCCAGTACTTC
CDR3aa: CASRGRETQYF

v_gene: TRBV28
j_gene: TRBJ1-3
abundance: NA
d_gene: NA
CDR3nt: TGTGCCAGCAGTTTCGCGGGGGTATCGTCCGGAAACACCATATATTTT
CDR3aa: CASSFAGVSSGNTIYF

v_gene: TRBV10-3
j_gene: TRBJ1-2
abundance: NA
d_gene: TRBD1
CDR3nt: TGTGCCATCAGTGAAGGGGGCACAGGGGGCCTTGGCTACACCTTC
CDR3aa: CAISEGGTGGLGYTF

v_gene: TRBV7-9
j_gene: TRBJ1-2
abundance: NA
d_gene: NA
CDR3nt: TGTGCCAGCAGCTTAGCGACAGTCGTCGACTATGGCTACACCTTC
CDR3aa: CASSLATVVDYGYTF

v_gene: TRBV28
j_gene: TRBJ1-4
abundance: NA
d_gene: NA
CDR3nt: TGTGCCAGCACTTTGAGGGGACACTCTAATGAAAAACTGTTTTTT
CDR3aa: CASTLRGHSNEKLFF

v_gene: TRBV7-9
j_gene: TRBJ2-3
abundance: NA
d_gene: NA
CDR3nt: TGTGCCAGCAGCCGCACGGAGACAGATACGCAGTATTTT
CDR3aa: CASSRTETDTQYF

v_gene: TRBV6-2/TRBV6-3
j_gene: TRBJ2-1
abundance: NA
d_gene: NA
CDR3nt: TGTGCCAGCAGTCTGAGCTCCTACAATGAGCAGTTCTTC
CDR3aa: CASSLSSYNEQFF

v_gene: TRBV4-3
j_gene: TRBJ2-1
abundance: once
d_gene: TRBD2
CDR3nt: TGCGCCAGCAGCCAGGTAGCGGGGGGCTACAATGAGCAGTTCTTC
CDR3aa: CASSQVAGGYNEQFF

v_gene: TRBV10-2
j_gene: TRBJ2-2
abundance: once
d_gene: TRBD1
CDR3nt: TGCGCCATCCGGGACAGGGTTAACGGGGAGCTGTTTTTT
CDR3aa: CAIRDRVNGELFF

v_gene: TRBV5-6
j_gene: TRBJ2-5
abundance: NA
d_gene: TRBD2
CDR3nt: TGTGCCAGCAGCTCACGTTATAGCGGGGGGGCCCTAGAGACCCAGTACTTC
CDR3aa: CASSSRYSGGALETQYF

v_gene: TRBV29-1
j_gene: TRBJ1-5
abundance: once
d_gene: NA
CDR3nt: TGCAGCGTCGGAGGCGGGGGCGATCAGCCCCAGCATTTT
CDR3aa: CSVGGGGDQPQHF

v_gene: TRBV6-4
j_gene: TRBJ2-5
abundance: NA
d_gene: NA
CDR3nt: TGTGCCAGCAGTGTCGAACAGGGTGGTTTTGAGACCCAGTACTTC
CDR3aa: CASSVEQGGFETQYF

v_gene: TRBV10-3
j_gene: TRBJ1-2
abundance: NA
d_gene: NA
CDR3nt: TGTGCCATCAGTGAGTCGAGAGGGTCGTATGGCTACACCTTC
CDR3aa: CAISESRGSYGYTF

v_gene: TRBV6-1
j_gene: TRBJ1-5
abundance: once
d_gene: NA
CDR3nt: TGTGCCAGCACCGCCGCTTGGGGCCAGGTTCAGCCCCAGCATTTT
CDR3aa: CASTAAWGQVQPQHF

v_gene: TRBV5-1
j_gene: TRBJ1-2
abundance: NA
d_gene: TRBD1
CDR3nt: TGCGCCAGCAGCACCTCCGGGACAGGGTATGGCTACACCTTC
CDR3aa: CASSTSGTGYGYTF

v_gene: TRBV3-1/TRBV3-2
j_gene: TRBJ2-6
abundance: NA
d_gene: TRBD1
CDR3nt: TGTGCCAGCAGCCGGAGGACAGGGAACTCTGGGGCCAACGTCCTGACTTTC
CDR3aa: CASSRRTGNSGANVLTF

v_gene: TRBV19
j_gene: TRBJ1-5
abundance: NA
d_gene: NA
CDR3nt: TGTGCCAGTAGTATAGGTCGACTCAGGGCCCAGCATTTT
CDR3aa: CASSIGRLRAQHF

v_gene: TRBV3-1/TRBV3-2
j_gene: TRBJ2-7
abundance: NA
d_gene: TRBD1
CDR3nt: TGTGCCAGCAGCAATGGACAGGGCTTAAGCGAGCAGTACTTC
CDR3aa: CASSNGQGLSEQYF

v_gene: TRBV19
j_gene: TRBJ2-2
abundance: NA
d_gene: NA
CDR3nt: TGTGCCAGTAGTATAGATCGTACAGGGGGGGAAGTTAACACCGGGGAGCTGTTTTTT
CDR3aa: CASSIDRTGGEVNTGELFF

v_gene: TRBV3-1/TRBV3-2
j_gene: TRBJ1-4
abundance: NA
d_gene: NA
CDR3nt: TGTGCCAGCAGCCCCCTGGCAGGGGCGGAAAAACTGTTTTTT
CDR3aa: CASSPLAGAEKLFF

v_gene: TRBV10-3
j_gene: TRBJ2-2
abundance: NA
d_gene: NA
CDR3nt: TGTGCCATCAGTTCCGAGAGCGCATCCACCGGGGAGCTGTTTTTT
CDR3aa: CAISSESASTGELFF

v_gene: TRBV14
j_gene: TRBJ1-2
abundance: NA
d_gene: NA
CDR3nt: TGTGCCAGCAGCCGAAACACCCACACTAACTATGGCTACACCTTC
CDR3aa: CASSRNTHTNYGYTF

v_gene: TRBV30
j_gene: TRBJ1-4
abundance: NA
d_gene: TRBD1
CDR3nt: TGTGCCTGGAGTGCGGGACAGCTAAATGAAAAACTGTTTTTT
CDR3aa: CAWSAGQLNEKLFF

v_gene: TRBV5-1
j_gene: TRBJ1-5
abundance: few
d_gene: TRBD1
CDR3nt: TGCGCCAGCAGCTTGGCGACAGGGCTAAATCAGCCCCAGCATTTT
CDR3aa: CASSLATGLNQPQHF

v_gene: TRBV19
j_gene: TRBJ2-2
abundance: NA
d_gene: TRBD2
CDR3nt: TGTGCCAGTAATCTAGCGGGAGTCAACACCGGGGAGCTGTTTTTT
CDR3aa: CASNLAGVNTGELFF

v_gene: TRBV2
j_gene: TRBJ1-5
abundance: NA
d_gene: NA
CDR3nt: TGTGCCAGCAGTGAATTCTTCAGGGGCAATCAGCCCCAGCATTTT
CDR3aa: CASSEFFRGNQPQHF

v_gene: TRBV4-1
j_gene: TRBJ1-2
abundance: NA
d_gene: NA
CDR3nt: TGCGCCAGCAGCGACCCAGGGGCGGAGGTCTATGGCTACACCTTC
CDR3aa: CASSDPGAEVYGYTF

v_gene: TRBV6-6
j_gene: TRBJ1-5
abundance: NA
d_gene: NA
CDR3nt: TGTGCCAGCAGTCCCCGATACGTTAATAGGGCGGGCGGCAATCAGCCCCAGCATTTT
CDR3aa: CASSPRYVNRAGGNQPQHF

v_gene: TRBV28
j_gene: TRBJ2-7
abundance: few
d_gene: TRBD1
CDR3nt: TGTGCCAGCAGTTTAACAGGGGCCTACGAGCAGTACTTC
CDR3aa: CASSLTGAYEQYF

v_gene: TRBV19
j_gene: TRBJ2-7
abundance: few
d_gene: TRBD2
CDR3nt: TGTGCCAGTAGACCCGGGACTAGCGGAGCCCTGGAGCAGTACTTC
CDR3aa: CASRPGTSGALEQYF

v_gene: TRBV3-1/TRBV3-2
j_gene: TRBJ1-3
abundance: NA
d_gene: TRBD1
CDR3nt: TGTGCCAGCAGTCCGACAGGGGGCTCTCAAGGAAACACCATATATTTT
CDR3aa: CASSPTGGSQGNTIYF

v_gene: TRBV10-2
j_gene: TRBJ1-5
abundance: NA
d_gene: NA
CDR3nt: TGCGCCAGCAGTAGGGACATGAGGCAGCCCCAGCATTTT
CDR3aa: CASSRDMRQPQHF

v_gene: TRBV7-2
j_gene: TRBJ1-5
abundance: NA
d_gene: NA
CDR3nt: TGTGCCAGCAGCTCACTTGAGGGATTCGGCAATCAGCCCCAGCATTTT
CDR3aa: CASSSLEGFGNQPQHF

v_gene: TRBV7-8
j_gene: TRBJ1-6
abundance: NA
d_gene: NA
CDR3nt: TGTGCCAGCAGCCCCTCCAATTCACCCCTCCACTTT
CDR3aa: CASSPSNSPLHF